These T cell receptor beta chains were read from a single sample in a study of blood T cell repertoires in COVID-19. Here immunoSEQ multiplex PCR was the method, and the copy in TCRdb shows in-frame clones only, minus some. Counted here are a few hundred thousand clones, 85% occurring once; the ten biggest clones make up 3.5% to 4%. Sequencing was done on a sample of peripheral blood. These receptors were taken from a woman between 18 and 29 years old with acute or convalescent COVID-19. Each CDR3 is given with its conserved first and last residue. A D gene is named only where the DNA matches it firmly. The size entry is marked missing in some rows and otherwise reads once, few, many or a size class.

TRBV24-1,NA,NA,TRBJ2-2,CATSGPGETGELFF,TGTGCCACCAGTGGACCCGGGGAGACCGGGGAGCTGTTTTTT
TRBV5-3,TRBD1,few,TRBJ1-2,CARSLTGQGNYGYTF,TGTGCCAGAAGCTTGACGGGACAGGGGAACTATGGCTACACCTTC
TRBV28,NA,NA,TRBJ1-4,CASSLSRTSNEKLFF,TGTGCCAGCAGTTTAAGCAGGACTTCTAATGAAAAACTGTTTTTT
TRBV3-1/TRBV3-2,NA,NA,TRBJ1-6,CASSQERPRGNSPLHF,TGTGCCAGCAGCCAAGAGCGCCCAAGAGGGAATTCACCCCTCCACTTT
TRBV5-1,NA,few,TRBJ1-5,CASSAVGGGNQPQHF,TGCGCCAGCAGCGCGGTCGGGGGGGGCAATCAGCCCCAGCATTTT
TRBV2,TRBD1,NA,TRBJ1-5,CASSRQGSGQPQHF,TGTGCCAGCAGCCGACAGGGGAGCGGTCAGCCCCAGCATTTT
TRBV13,NA,NA,TRBJ1-6,CASSTGRGRYNSPLHF,TGTGCCAGCAGCACCGGGAGGGGCCGGTATAATTCACCCCTCCACTTT
TRBV10-2,NA,NA,TRBJ1-3,CASSESADSGNTIYF,TGCGCCAGCAGTGAGTCGGCGGACTCTGGAAACACCATATATTTT
TRBV11-2,TRBD2,NA,TRBJ2-1,CASSLRLAGDNEQFF,TGTGCCAGCAGCTTACGACTAGCGGGGGACAATGAGCAGTTCTTC
TRBV25-1,TRBD1,few,TRBJ2-7,CASSGRDRGVEQYF,TGTGCCAGCAGTGGGCGGGACAGGGGAGTCGAGCAGTACTTC
TRBV5-6,NA,NA,TRBJ1-3,CASSSRDTSGNTIYF,TGTGCCAGCAGCTCTCGGGACACCTCTGGAAACACCATATATTTT
TRBV12-3/TRBV12-4,NA,NA,TRBJ1-2,CASSLGQGFSYTF,TGTGCCAGCAGTTTAGGTCAGGGGTTTAGCTACACCTTC
TRBV5-1,NA,NA,TRBJ1-6,CASSSGGASSYNSPLHF,TGCGCCAGCAGCTCCGGGGGTGCGAGCTCCTATAATTCACCCCTCCACTTT
TRBV10-3,NA,few,TRBJ2-7,CAIRGTESYEQYF,TGTGCCATCAGGGGGACTGAGTCCTACGAGCAGTACTTC
TRBV3-1/TRBV3-2,TRBD1,few,TRBJ1-2,CASSQDRRGYYGYTF,TGTGCCAGCAGCCAGGACAGGAGGGGTTACTATGGCTACACCTTC
TRBV9,NA,NA,TRBJ2-6,CASSVLGSSGANVLTF,TGTGCCAGCAGCGTTCTTGGGAGCTCTGGGGCCAACGTCCTGACTTTC
TRBV6-1,NA,NA,TRBJ1-2,CASSERFDSGYTF,TGTGCCAGCAGTGAAAGGTTTGACAGTGGCTACACCTTC
TRBV7-6,NA,NA,TRBJ2-1,CASSLASWQGSDEQFF,TGTGCCAGCAGCTTAGCATCCTGGCAGGGGAGCGATGAGCAGTTCTTC
TRBV7-6,TRBD1,NA,TRBJ2-1,CASSLASRDRAPYNEQFF,TGTGCCAGCAGCTTAGCCTCAAGGGACAGGGCACCCTACAATGAGCAGTTCTTC
TRBV5-6,TRBD1,NA,TRBJ2-3,CASSFRDRSTDTQYF,TGTGCCAGCAGCTTCCGGGACAGGAGTACAGATACGCAGTATTTT
TRBV6-5,NA,NA,TRBJ2-7,CASSYEGQDTYEQYF,TGTGCCAGCAGTTACGAAGGGCAGGACACCTACGAGCAGTACTTC
TRBV7-3,TRBD1,NA,TRBJ2-2,CASSGPGQGYTGELFF,TGTGCCAGCAGCGGCCCGGGACAGGGGTACACCGGGGAGCTGTTTTTT
TRBV9,NA,NA,TRBJ2-3,CASSASRERADTQYF,TGTGCCAGCAGCGCGTCTCGGGAGCGGGCAGATACGCAGTATTTT